This section outlines one T cell receptor (beta chain) sequence together with its context. The data belong to a study of blood T cell repertoires in COVID-19. In the original processing: Nucleated cell counts were estimated from reference gene primer amplification. Using immunoSEQ multiplex PCR, the repertoire was profiled, and TCRdb retains in-frame clones only, with some absent. V and J calls and clone size follow that table, whereas D and trimming were derived from the DNA. Counted here are more than 130,000 clones, about 80% occurring once; the ten biggest clones make up roughly 9%. This CDR3 is 14 amino acids long. With 6 bases removed from V and 7 bases from J, the gap between germline ends came to 15 bases. Germline V lookup: CDR1 MNHEY, CDR2 SVGAGI.

This sequence joins TRBV6-5 and TRBJ1-4; D is undetermined. The sample consisted of peripheral blood. The TCR was taken from a woman of 80 years or more in a cohort sampled during active or convalescent COVID-19. The CDR3 sequence: CASRKIFPREKLFF. The DNA for the CDR3 is TGTGCCAGCAGAAAAATATTTCCCCGTGAAAAACTGTTTTTT.